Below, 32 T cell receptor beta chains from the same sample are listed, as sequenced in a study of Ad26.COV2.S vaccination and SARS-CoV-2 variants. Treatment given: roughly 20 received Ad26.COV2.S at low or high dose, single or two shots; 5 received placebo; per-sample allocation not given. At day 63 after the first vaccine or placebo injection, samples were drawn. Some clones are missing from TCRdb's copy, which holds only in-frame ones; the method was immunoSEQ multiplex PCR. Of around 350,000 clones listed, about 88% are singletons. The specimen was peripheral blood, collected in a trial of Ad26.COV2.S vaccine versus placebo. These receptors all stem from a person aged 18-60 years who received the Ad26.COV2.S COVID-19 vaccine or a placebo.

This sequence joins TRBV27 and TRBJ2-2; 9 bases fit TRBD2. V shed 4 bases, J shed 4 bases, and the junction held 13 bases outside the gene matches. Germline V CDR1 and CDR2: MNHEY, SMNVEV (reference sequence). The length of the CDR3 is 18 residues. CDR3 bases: TGTGCCAGCAGTTCGCCCCACTTCAGCGGGGGGTTCACCGGGGAGCTGTTTTTT. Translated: CASSSPHFSGGFTGELFF.

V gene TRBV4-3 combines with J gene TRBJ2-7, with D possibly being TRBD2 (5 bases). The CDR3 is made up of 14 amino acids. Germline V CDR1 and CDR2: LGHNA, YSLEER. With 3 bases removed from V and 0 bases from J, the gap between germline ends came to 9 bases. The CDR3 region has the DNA TGCGCCAGCAGCCAGAGTAGCGACTCCTACGAGCAGTACTTC. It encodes CASSQSSDSYEQYF.

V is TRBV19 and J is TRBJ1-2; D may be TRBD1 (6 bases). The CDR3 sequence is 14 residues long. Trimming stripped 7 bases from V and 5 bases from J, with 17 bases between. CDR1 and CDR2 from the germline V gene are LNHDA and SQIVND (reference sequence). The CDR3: CASTPGAAPYGYTF. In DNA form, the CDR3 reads TGTGCCAGTACCCCGGGGGCGGCACCGTATGGCTACACCTTC.

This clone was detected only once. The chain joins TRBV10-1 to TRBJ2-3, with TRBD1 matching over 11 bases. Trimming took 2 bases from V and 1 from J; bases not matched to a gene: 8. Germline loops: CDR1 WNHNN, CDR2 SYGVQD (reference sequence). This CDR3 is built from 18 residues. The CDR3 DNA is TGCGCCAGCAGTGAGCAAGGGACAGGGGGTTTCCGCACAGATACGCAGTATTTT. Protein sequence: CASSEQGTGGFRTDTQYF.

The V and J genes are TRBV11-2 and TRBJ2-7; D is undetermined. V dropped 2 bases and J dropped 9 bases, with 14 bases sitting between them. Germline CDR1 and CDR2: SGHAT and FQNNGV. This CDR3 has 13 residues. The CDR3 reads CASSLPALPPQYF. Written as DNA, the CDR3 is TGTGCCAGCAGCTTACCCGCTCTACCTCCGCAGTACTTC.

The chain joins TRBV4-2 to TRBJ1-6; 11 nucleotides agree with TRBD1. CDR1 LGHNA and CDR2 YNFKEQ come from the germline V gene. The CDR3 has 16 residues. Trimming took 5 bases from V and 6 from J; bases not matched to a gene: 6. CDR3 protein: CASSKGTGGFNSPLHF. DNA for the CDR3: TGTGCCAGCAGCAAAGGGACAGGGGGTTTTAATTCACCCCTCCACTTT.

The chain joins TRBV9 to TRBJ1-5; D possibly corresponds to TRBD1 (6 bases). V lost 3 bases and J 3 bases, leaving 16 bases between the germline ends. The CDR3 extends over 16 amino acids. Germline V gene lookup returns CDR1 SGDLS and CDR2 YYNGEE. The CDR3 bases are TGTGCCAGCAGCGCTACCGGGACAAACATCAATCAGCCCCAGCATTTT. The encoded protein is CASSATGTNINQPQHF.

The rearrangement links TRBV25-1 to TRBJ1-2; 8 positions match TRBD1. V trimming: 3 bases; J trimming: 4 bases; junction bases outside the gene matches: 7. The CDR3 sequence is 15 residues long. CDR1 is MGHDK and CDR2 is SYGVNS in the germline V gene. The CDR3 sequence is CASSDTGGEVYGYTF. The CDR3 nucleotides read TGTGCCAGCAGTGATACAGGGGGTGAAGTCTATGGCTACACCTTC.

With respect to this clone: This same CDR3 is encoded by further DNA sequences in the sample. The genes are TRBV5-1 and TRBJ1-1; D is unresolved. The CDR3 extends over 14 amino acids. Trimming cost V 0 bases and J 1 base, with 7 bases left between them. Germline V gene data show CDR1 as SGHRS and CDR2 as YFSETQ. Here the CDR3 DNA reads TGCGCCAGCAGCTTGGATCGGGCGAACACTGAAGCTTTCTTT. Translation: CASSLDRANTEAFF.

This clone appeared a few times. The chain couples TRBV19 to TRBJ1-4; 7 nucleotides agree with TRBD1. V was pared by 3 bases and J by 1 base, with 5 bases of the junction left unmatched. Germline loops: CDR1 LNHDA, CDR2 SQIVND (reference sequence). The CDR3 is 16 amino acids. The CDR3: CASSIFDRVTNEKLFF. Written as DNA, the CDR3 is TGTGCCAGTAGTATCTTCGACAGGGTAACTAATGAAAAACTGTTTTTT.

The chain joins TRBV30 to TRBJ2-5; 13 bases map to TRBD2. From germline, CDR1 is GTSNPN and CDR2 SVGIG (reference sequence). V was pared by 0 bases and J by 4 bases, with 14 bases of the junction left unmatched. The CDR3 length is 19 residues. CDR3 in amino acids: CAWSVERTSGGFLVETQYF. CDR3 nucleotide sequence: TGTGCCTGGAGTGTAGAACGGACTAGCGGGGGATTCTTAGTAGAGACCCAGTACTTC. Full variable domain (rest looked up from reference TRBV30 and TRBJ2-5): SQTIHQWPATLVQPVGSPLSLECTVEGTSNPNLYWYRQAAGRGLQLLFYSVGIGQISSEVPQNLSASRPQDRQFILSSKKLLLSDSGFYLCAWSVERTSGGFLVETQYFGPGTRLLVL.

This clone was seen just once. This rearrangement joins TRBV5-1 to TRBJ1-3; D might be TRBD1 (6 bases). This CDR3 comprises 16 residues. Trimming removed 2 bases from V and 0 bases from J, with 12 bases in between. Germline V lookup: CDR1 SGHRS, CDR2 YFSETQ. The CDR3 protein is CASSFGDRSSGNTIYF. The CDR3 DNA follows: TGCGCCAGCAGCTTTGGTGACAGGTCCTCTGGAAACACCATATATTTT.

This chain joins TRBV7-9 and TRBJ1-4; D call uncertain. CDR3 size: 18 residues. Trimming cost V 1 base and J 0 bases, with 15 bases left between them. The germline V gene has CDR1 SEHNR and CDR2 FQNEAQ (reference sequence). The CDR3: CASSLEGQFDPTNEKLFF. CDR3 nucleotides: TGTGCCAGCAGCTTAGAGGGTCAGTTTGACCCAACTAATGAAAAACTGTTTTTT.

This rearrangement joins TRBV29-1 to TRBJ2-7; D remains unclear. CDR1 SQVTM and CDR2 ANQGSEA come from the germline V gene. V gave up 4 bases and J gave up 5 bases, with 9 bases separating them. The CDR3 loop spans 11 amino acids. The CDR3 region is CSVGHLHEQYF. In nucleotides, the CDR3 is TGCAGCGTTGGTCACCTCCACGAGCAGTACTTC.

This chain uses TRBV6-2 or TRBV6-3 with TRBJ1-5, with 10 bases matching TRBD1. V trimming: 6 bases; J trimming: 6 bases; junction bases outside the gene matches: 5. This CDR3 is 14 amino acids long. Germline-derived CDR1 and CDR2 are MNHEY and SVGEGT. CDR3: CASSDRDRGQPQHF. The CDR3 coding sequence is TGTGCCAGCAGCGACCGGGACAGGGGTCAGCCCCAGCATTTT.

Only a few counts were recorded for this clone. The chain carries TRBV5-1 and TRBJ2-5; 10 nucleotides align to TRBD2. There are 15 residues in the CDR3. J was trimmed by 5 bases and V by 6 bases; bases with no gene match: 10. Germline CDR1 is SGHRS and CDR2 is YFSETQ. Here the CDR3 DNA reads TGCGCCAGCACCTCCCAAGCGGGGGGGCAGGAGACCCAGTACTTC. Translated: CASTSQAGGQETQYF.

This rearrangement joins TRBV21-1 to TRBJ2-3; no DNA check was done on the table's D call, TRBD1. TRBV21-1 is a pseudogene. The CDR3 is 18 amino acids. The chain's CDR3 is CASRGQGRSCFRTDTQYF. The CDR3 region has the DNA TGTGCCAGCAGGGGACAGGGTCGGTCATGTTTCCGCACAGATACGCAGTATTTT.

CDR3 in DNA: TGTGCCAGCAGCTTCTTGGCCGGTCGGTCTGAAGCTTTCTTT. It yields the protein CASSFLAGRSEAFF. The chain uses TRBV11-2 and TRBJ1-1; no clear D. V gave up 3 bases and J gave up 6 bases, with 14 bases separating them. The V gene's germline CDR1 is SGHAT and CDR2 FQNNGV. CDR3 length: 14 amino acids.

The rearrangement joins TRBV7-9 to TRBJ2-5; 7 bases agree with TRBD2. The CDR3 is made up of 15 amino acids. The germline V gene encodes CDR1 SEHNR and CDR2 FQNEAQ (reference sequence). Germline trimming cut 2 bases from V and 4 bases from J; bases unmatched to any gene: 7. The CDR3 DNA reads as TGTGCCAGCAGCTTATCCCGACGGGGGGTAGAGACCCAGTACTTC. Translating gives CASSLSRRGVETQYF. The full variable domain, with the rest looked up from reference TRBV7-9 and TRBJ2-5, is DTGVSQNPRHKITKRGQNVTFRCDPISEHNRLYWYRQTLGQGPEFLTYFQNEAQLEKSRLLSDRFSAERPKGSFSTLEIQRTEQGDSAMYLCASSLSRRGVETQYFGPGTRLLVL.

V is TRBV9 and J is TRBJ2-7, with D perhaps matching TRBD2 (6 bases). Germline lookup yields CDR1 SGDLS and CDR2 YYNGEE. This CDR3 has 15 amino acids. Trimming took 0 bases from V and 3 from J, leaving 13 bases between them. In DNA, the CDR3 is TGTGCCAGCAGCGTAGGGGGGGTAACCCTCTACGAGCAGTACTTC. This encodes CASSVGGVTLYEQYF.

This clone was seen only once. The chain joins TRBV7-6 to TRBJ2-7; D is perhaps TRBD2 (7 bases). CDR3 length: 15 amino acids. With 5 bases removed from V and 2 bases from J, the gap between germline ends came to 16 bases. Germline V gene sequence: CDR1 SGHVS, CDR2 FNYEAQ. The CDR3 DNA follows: TGTGCCAGCAGCCTTAGGGCGGGGGCCGCCTACGAGCAGTACTTC. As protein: CASSLRAGAAYEQYF.

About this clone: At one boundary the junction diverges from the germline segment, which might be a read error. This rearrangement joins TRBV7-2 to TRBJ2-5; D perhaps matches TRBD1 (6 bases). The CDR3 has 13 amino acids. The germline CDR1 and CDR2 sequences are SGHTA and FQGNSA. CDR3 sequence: CASSLQGQESQYF. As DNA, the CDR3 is TGTGCCAGCAGCTTGCAGGGACAAGAGTCCCAGTACTTC.

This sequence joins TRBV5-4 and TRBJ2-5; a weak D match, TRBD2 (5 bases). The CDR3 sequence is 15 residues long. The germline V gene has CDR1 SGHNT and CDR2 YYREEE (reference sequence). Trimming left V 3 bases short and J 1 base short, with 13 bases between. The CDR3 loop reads CASSSDSLGQETQYF. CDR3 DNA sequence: TGTGCCAGCAGCTCGGACTCTCTAGGCCAAGAGACCCAGTACTTC.

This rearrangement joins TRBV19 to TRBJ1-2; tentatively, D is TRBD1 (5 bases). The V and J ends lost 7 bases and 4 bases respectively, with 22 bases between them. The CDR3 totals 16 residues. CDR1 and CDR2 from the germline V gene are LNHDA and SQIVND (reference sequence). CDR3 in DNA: TGTGCCAGTACGACGACTCTGGGACGTCCGTCCTATGGCTACACCTTC. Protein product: CASTTTLGRPSYGYTF.

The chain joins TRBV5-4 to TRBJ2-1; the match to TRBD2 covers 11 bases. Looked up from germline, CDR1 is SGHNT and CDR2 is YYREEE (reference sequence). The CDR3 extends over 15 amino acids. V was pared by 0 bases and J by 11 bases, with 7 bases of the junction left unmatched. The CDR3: CASSLEVTSGNQQFF. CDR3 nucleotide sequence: TGTGCCAGCAGCTTGGAGGTGACTAGCGGGAATCAGCAGTTCTTC.

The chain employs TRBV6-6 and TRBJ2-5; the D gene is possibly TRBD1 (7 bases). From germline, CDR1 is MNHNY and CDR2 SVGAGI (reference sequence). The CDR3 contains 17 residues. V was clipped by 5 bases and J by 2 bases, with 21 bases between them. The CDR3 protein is CASSLGGSGTAQETQYF. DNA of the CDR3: TGTGCCAGCAGTCTAGGGGGGTCTGGGACAGCTCAAGAGACCCAGTACTTC.

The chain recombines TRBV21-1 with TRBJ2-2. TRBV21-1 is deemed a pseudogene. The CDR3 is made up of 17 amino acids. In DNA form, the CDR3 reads TGTGCCAGCAGCAAGGGGTTTCGACATGGAAACACCGGGGAGCTGTTTTTT. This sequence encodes CASSKGFRHGNTGELFF.

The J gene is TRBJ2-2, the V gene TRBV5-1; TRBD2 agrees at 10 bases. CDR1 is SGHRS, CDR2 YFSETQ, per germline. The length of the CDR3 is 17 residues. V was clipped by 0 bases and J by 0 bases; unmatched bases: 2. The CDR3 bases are TGCGCCAGCAGCTTGGGACTAGCGGGTACGAACACCGGGGAGCTGTTTTTT. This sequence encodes CASSLGLAGTNTGELFF. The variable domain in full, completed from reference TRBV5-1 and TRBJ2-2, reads KAGVTQTPRYLIKTRGQQVTLSCSPISGHRSVSWYQQTPGQGLQFLFEYFSETQRNKGNFPGRFSGRQFSNSRSEMNVSTLELGDSALYLCASSLGLAGTNTGELFFGEGSRLTVL.

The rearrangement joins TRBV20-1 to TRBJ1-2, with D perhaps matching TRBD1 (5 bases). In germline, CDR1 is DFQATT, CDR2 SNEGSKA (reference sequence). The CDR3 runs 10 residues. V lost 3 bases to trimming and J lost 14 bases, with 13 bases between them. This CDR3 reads CSARGQGETF. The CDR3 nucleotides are TGCAGTGCTAGGGGCCAAGGGGAGACCTTC.

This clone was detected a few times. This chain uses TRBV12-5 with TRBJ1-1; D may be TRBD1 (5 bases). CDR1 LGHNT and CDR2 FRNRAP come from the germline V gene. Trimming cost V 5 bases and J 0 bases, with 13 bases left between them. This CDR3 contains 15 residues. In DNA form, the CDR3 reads TGTGCTAGTGGTCCCCGAGGGACGGTGAACACTGAAGCTTTCTTT. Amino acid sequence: CASGPRGTVNTEAFF.

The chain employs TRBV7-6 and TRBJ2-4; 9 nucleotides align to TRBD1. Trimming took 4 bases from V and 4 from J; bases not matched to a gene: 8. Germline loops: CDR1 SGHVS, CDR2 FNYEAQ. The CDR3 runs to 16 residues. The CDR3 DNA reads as TGTGCCAGCAGCTCCGGACAGGGGATACTGAAAAACATTCAGTACTTC. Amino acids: CASSSGQGILKNIQYF.

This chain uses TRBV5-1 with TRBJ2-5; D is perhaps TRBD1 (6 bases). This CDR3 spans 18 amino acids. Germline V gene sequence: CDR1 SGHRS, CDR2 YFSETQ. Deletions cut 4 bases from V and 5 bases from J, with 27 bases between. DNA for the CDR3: TGCGCCAGCAGCCGGGGTTTAGGGGGTGCTCTTCTAACGGAGACCCAGTACTTC. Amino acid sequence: CASSRGLGGALLTETQYF.